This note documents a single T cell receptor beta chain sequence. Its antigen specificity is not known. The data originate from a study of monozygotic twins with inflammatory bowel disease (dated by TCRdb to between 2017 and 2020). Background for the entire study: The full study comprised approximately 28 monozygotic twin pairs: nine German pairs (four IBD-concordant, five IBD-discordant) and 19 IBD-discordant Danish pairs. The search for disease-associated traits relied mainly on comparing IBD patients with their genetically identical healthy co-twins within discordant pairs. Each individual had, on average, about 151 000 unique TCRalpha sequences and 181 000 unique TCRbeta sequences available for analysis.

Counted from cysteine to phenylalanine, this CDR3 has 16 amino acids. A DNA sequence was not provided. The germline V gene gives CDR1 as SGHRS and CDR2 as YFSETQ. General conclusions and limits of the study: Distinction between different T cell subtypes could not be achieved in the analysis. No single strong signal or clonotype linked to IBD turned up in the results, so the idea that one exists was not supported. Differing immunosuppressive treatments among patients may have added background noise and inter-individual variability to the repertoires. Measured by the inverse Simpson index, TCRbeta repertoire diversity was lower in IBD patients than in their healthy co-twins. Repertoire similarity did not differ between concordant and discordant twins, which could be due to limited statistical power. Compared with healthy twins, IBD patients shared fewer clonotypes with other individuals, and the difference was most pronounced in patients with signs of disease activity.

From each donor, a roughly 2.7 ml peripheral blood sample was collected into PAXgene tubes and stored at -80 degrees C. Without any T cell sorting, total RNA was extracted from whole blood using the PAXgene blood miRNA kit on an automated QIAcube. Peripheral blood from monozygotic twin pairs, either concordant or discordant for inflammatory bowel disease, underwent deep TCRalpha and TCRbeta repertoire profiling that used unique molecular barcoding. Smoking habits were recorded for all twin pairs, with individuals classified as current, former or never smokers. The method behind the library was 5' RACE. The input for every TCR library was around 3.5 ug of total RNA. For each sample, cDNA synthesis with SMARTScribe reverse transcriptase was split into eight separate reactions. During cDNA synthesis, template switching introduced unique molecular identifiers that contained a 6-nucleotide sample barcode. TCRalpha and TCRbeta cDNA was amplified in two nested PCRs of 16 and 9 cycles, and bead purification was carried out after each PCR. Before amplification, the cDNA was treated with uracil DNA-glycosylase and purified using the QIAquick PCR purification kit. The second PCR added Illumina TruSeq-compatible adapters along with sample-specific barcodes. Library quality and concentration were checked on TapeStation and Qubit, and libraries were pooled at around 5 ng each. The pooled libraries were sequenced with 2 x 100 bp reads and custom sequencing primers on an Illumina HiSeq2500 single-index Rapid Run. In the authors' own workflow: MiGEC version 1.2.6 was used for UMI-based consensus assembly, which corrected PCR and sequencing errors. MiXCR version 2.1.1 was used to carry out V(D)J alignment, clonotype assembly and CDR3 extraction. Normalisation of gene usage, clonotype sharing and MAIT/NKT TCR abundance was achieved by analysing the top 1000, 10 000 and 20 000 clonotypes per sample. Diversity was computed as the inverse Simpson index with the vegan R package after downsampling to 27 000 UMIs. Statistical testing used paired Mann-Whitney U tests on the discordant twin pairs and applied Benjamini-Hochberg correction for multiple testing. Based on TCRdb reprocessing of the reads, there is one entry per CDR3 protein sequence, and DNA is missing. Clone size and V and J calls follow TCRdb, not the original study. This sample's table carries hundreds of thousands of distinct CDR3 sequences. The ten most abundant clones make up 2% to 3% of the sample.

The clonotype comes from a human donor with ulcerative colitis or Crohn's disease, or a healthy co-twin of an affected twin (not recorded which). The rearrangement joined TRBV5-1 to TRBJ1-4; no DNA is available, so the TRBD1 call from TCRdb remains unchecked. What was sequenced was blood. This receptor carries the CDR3 CASSSGQPTTNEKLFF.